This T cell receptor (beta chain) was recovered during a study of T cells in Graves' hyperthyroidism and ophthalmopathy. Patients showing uncontrolled infection, other autoimmune disease, pregnancy or lactation were ineligible. The CDR3 has 18 amino acids. The ends lost 6 bases at V and 7 bases at J; junction bases unmatched: 15. Germline V gives CDR1 SGHAT, CDR2 FQNNGV. RNA transcripts provided the source from which TCR beta CDR3 regions were amplified. An initial round of RT-PCR targeting the TCR CDR3 relied on the HTBI primer set. TCRdb used MiXCR to reprocess the multiplex PCR reads, holding one entry per CDR3 protein. The data hold 400,000 to 600,000 distinct CDR3 sequences, with 15% to 20% observed a single time.

Sequenced sample: blood. The receptor was derived from a woman under 40 with Graves' ophthalmopathy. V gene TRBV11-2 combines with J gene TRBJ2-1; 13 bases match TRBD2. The CDR3 nucleotides read TGTGCCAGCAGAGCTTTGTATCCGGGACTAGCGGGGAGTAATGAGCAGTTCTTC. The encoded protein is CASRALYPGLAGSNEQFF.